Only one count was recorded for the clone carrying this TCR beta chain. The antigen is unknown. This entry comes from a study of T-cell memory formation after mild COVID-19. Study background: TCR clusters showed largely donor specificity. Study-level results: Confirmation of SARS-CoV-2 specificity was lacking for second-wave clones peaking day 37. Contracting clones from day 15 to 85 had balanced CD4/CD8; later expanders favoured CD4+.

Barcoded TCR alpha and TCR beta cDNA libraries with UMIs came from 5'RACE using constant-segment primers. TCRdb reprocessed the 5' RACE reads with MiXCR, giving one entry per CDR3 protein. Of 200,000 to 300,000 distinct CDR3 sequences listed, over 8.5% are singletons. Germline assignment: CDR1 MNHNY and CDR2 SVGAGI (reference sequence). After removal of 6 bases from V and 8 bases from J, the junction contained 11 bases not matched to a gene. CDR3 length: 16 amino acids. The sequenced sample consisted of PBMCs or a T cell subset sorted from them (not recorded which). This chain connects TRBV6-6 to TRBJ2-1; the match to TRBD2 covers 12 bases. The TCR was taken from a man aged 18 to 29 who had mild COVID-19 (a few samples of this study predate the infection). Cell type and time point are not known. The CDR3 loop is CASRERLAGASHEQFF. Here the CDR3 DNA reads TGTGCCAGCAGAGAGAGACTAGCGGGGGCATCCCATGAGCAGTTCTTC.